Presented here are 16 T cell receptor beta chains from one specimen sequenced in a study of type 1 and type 2 diabetes patients. Amplification started from genomic DNA. A primer set of 30 forward and 13 reverse primers amplified the CDR3. TCRdb re-called the multiplex PCR reads through MiXCR, storing one row per CDR3 protein. The data contain about 270,000 distinct CDR3 sequences, approximately 45% of them seen just once; the ten biggest clones take up roughly 15%. Sequenced input: peripheral blood mononuclear cells (PBMCs). The receptors were gathered from a man between 18 and 35 years old with type 2 diabetes.

This clonotype was counted a few times. The V call is TRBV20-1, the J call TRBJ2-7, with D possibly matching TRBD1 (5 bases). CDR3 length: 11 residues. Germline-derived CDR1 and CDR2 are DFQATT and SNEGSKA (reference sequence). With 5 bases removed from V and 7 bases from J, the gap between germline ends came to 12 bases. This CDR3 reads CSAGHGQEQYF. Here the CDR3 DNA reads TGCAGTGCTGGACACGGCCAGGAGCAGTACTTC.

The genes are TRBV15 and TRBJ2-5, with TRBD2 matching over 8 bases. The V gene's germline CDR1 is LNHNV and CDR2 YYDKDF (reference sequence). V lost 8 bases, J lost 3 bases, and 14 bases stayed unmatched. This CDR3 is built from 16 residues. The CDR3 region has the DNA TGTGCCACCTCCCCTTCACGTAGCGGGACCAAAGAGACCCAGTACTTC. It translates to CATSPSRSGTKETQYF. The variable domain in full, completed from reference TRBV15 and TRBJ2-5, reads DAMVIQNPRYQVTQFGKPVTLSCSQTLNHNVMYWYQQKSSQAPKLLFHYYDKDFNNEADTPDNFQSRRPNTSFCFLDIRSPGLGDTAMYLCATSPSRSGTKETQYFGPGTRLLVL.

The rearrangement links TRBV27 to TRBJ1-1, with 8 nucleotides matching TRBD1. CDR1 is MNHEY, CDR2 SMNVEV, per germline (reference sequence). V trimming: 8 bases; J trimming: 11 bases; junction bases outside the gene matches: 13. This CDR3 comprises 13 residues. The CDR3 loop is CASFPPGTGRAFF. The DNA of the CDR3 is TGTGCCAGCTTCCCCCCCGGGACAGGAAGGGCTTTCTTT.

Points on this clonotype: A much larger clonotype is one base distant, so this may be a read error. V usage is TRBV5-1 and J usage is TRBJ1-1; D is perhaps TRBD1 (5 bases). CDR1 is SGHRS, CDR2 YFSETQ, per germline. CDR3 length equals 15 residues. V dropped 0 bases and J dropped 4 bases, with 13 bases sitting between them. In DNA form, the CDR3 reads TGCGCCAGCAGCTTGGGGCACAGGTATCTCACTGAAGCTTTCTTT. It specifies CASSLGHRYLTEAFF. The whole variable domain, filled in from reference TRBV5-1 and TRBJ1-1, reads KAGVTQTPRYLIKTRGQQVTLSCSPISGHRSVSWYQQTPGQGLQFLFEYFSETQRNKGNFPGRFSGRQFSNSRSEMNVSTLELGDSALYLCASSLGHRYLTEAFFGQGTRLTVV.

This clonotype showed up many times. The chain couples TRBV10-3 to TRBJ2-5, with D uncertain. CDR3 size: 13 residues. The V gene lost 2 bases and the J gene lost 1 base, with 5 bases spanning the gap. Germline V lookup: CDR1 ENHRY, CDR2 SYGVKD. The CDR3: CAISESVQETQYF. CDR3 in DNA: TGTGCCATCAGTGAGAGCGTCCAAGAGACCCAGTACTTC.

The chain recombines TRBV30 with TRBJ2-7; D is unresolved. CDR1 is GTSNPN and CDR2 is SVGIG in the germline V gene (reference sequence). V was shortened by 3 bases and J by 1 base, with 19 bases between the two germline ends. This CDR3 region has 16 residues. The CDR3 loop reads CAWRISPGRSSYEQYF. The CDR3, as DNA: TGTGCCTGGAGGATAAGCCCGGGCAGGTCGTCCTACGAGCAGTACTTC.

Concerning this clonotype: One junction end disagrees with the germline gene, perhaps due to a read error. V and J are TRBV12-3 or TRBV12-4 and TRBJ1-1, with D perhaps matching TRBD1 (6 bases). The CDR3 extends over 16 amino acids. The CDR3 bases are TGTGCCAGCAGCTTAGGGGGGGCTAGGAAGGACACTGAAGCTTTCTTT. Translating it yields CASSLGGARKDTEAFF.

V is TRBV6-7 and J is TRBJ1-2, with D uncertain. TRBV6-7 is identified as an open reading frame with a role that is uncertain. V was cut by 2 bases and J by 3 bases, with 10 bases left in between. The CDR3 is made up of 14 amino acids. CDR3 nucleotides: TGTGCCAGCAGTTACCGACCCCGGCACTATGGCTACACCTTC. Translating it yields CASSYRPRHYGYTF.

The V gene is TRBV2, the J gene TRBJ2-7; no reliable D call. Germline lookup yields CDR1 SNHLY and CDR2 FYNNEI. Trimming removed 2 bases from V and 3 bases from J, with 5 bases in between. The CDR3 sequence is 12 residues long. In DNA, the CDR3 is TGTGCCAGCAGTGAACGGCTCTACGAGCAGTACTTC. Protein sequence: CASSERLYEQYF. Full variable domain (remainder filled in from reference TRBV2 and TRBJ2-7): EPEVTQTPSHQVTQMGQEVILRCVPISNHLYFYWYRQILGQKVEFLVSFYNNEISEKSEIFDDQFSVERPDGSNFTLKIRSTKLEDSAMYFCASSERLYEQYFGPGTRLTVT.

This clonotype was seen more than once but under ten times. The V gene is TRBV30, the J gene TRBJ2-7, with 7 nucleotides matching TRBD1. V was clipped by 7 bases and J by 0 bases; unmatched bases: 6. Germline CDR1 reads GTSNPN; CDR2 reads SVGIG (reference sequence). The CDR3 has 13 residues. The CDR3 protein is CALKRDSSYEQYF. The CDR3 nucleotides read TGTGCCTTAAAACGGGACAGCTCCTACGAGCAGTACTTC.

This clonotype came up many times. The V gene is TRBV19, the J gene TRBJ1-2; 8 nucleotides match TRBD1. In germline, CDR1 is LNHDA, CDR2 SQIVND (reference sequence). V shed 10 bases and J 4 bases; nucleotides not matched to a gene: 2. This CDR3 is built from 11 residues. DNA for the CDR3: TGTGCCACGGGACAGGCCTATGGCTACACCTTC. Translated: CATGQAYGYTF.

The chain carries TRBV7-2 and TRBJ1-2; D is ambiguous. The CDR3 spans 13 residues. Trimming took 2 bases from V and 3 from J, leaving 7 bases between them. Germline-derived CDR1 and CDR2 are SGHTA and FQGNSA. The CDR3 sequence: CASSLTLDYGYTF. The CDR3 nucleotides are TGTGCCAGCAGCTTAACCTTAGACTATGGCTACACCTTC.

The chain uses TRBV7-8 and TRBJ2-2; 7 bases are shared with TRBD2. The germline gives CDR1 SGHVS, CDR2 FQNEAQ. CDR3 length equals 15 residues. V gave up 1 base and J gave up 6 bases; unmatched junction bases: 5. The CDR3 coding sequence is TGTGCCAGCAGCTTAGGGCGTGGGGGGGCCGGGGAGCTGTTTTTT. This sequence encodes CASSLGRGGAGELFF.

The rearrangement uses TRBV20-1 and TRBJ1-6, with TRBD1 as a possible D gene (5 bases). CDR1 DFQATT and CDR2 SNEGSKA come from the germline V gene (reference sequence). CDR3 size: 12 residues. Between the trimmed V and J ends, which lost 0 bases and 11 bases, there was a span of 8 bases. CDR3 sequence: CSAREAGAPLHF. The CDR3 DNA sequence: TGCAGTGCTAGAGAGGCGGGGGCACCCCTCCACTTT.

The V call is TRBV19, the J call TRBJ2-3; D remains ambiguous. The CDR3 runs to 13 residues. Trimming removed 0 bases at V and 7 bases at J, with 8 bases between. From germline, CDR1 is LNHDA and CDR2 SQIVND (reference sequence). CDR3 in amino acids: CASSIEQRNTQYF. DNA of the CDR3: TGTGCCAGTAGTATAGAACAGAGAAATACGCAGTATTTT. Using reference TRBV19 and TRBJ2-3 for the parts outside the CDR3, the full variable domain is DGGITQSPKYLFRKEGQNVTLSCEQNLNHDAMYWYRQDPGQGLRLIYYSQIVNDFQKGDIAEGYSVSREKKESFPLTVTSAQKNPTAFYLCASSIEQRNTQYFGPGTRLTVL.

This clonotype was seen a single time. The junction departs from germline at one end; a sequencing error may be responsible. The chain combines TRBV6-2 or TRBV6-3 with TRBJ2-7, with a tentative D call TRBD1 (5 bases). The CDR3 consists of 15 residues. Germline V lookup: CDR1 MNHEY, CDR2 SVGEGT. The CDR3 spells CASSSLRQSPYEQHF. The CDR3 coding sequence is TGTGCCAGCAGTTCGCTGCGACAGTCCCCCTACGAGCAGCACTTC.